Here is one T cell receptor (beta chain) with its context. Its antigen is unidentified. These data originate in a study of T cell responses to AZD1222 COVID-19 vaccine. Study observations and caveats: Seropositive AZD1222 recipients at baseline numbered only 5 to 7.

Sequencing was performed with immunoSEQ multiplex PCR; in TCRdb, only in-frame clones are kept and a portion is missing. The sample comprises roughly 100,000 clones, roughly 84% of which are singletons, and about 14% rests with the top ten. The CDR3 is 15 residues long. The junction had 9 bases not matched to a gene; V was cut back by 7 bases and J by 1 base. Germline CDR1 reads WNHNN; CDR2 reads SYGVQD (reference sequence). The sample in question was peripheral blood, obtained on day 0 of AZD1222 vaccination. The TCR comes from an adult in good health. The J gene is TRBJ2-7, the V gene TRBV10-1; TRBD2 aligns across 8 bases. The CDR3 region is CASKWRGEPSYEQYF. The CDR3 DNA reads as TGCGCCAGCAAGTGGCGGGGGGAACCGTCCTACGAGCAGTACTTC.